The next 17 T cell receptor beta chains were all read from a single sample in a study of cytomegalovirus exposure and HLA in healthy donors (dated by TCRdb to about 2017). Library preparation used the immunoSEQ multiplex PCR assay. For the multiplex PCR, a mixture combining 60 forward primers for TCR Vbeta segments and 13 reverse primers for TCR Jbeta segments was used. TCRdb retrieved this table from immuneACCESS and kept in-frame rearrangements only. Not all clones are present; in checked studies, unresolved V genes account for under half, and no reason is known for the remainder. The table kept for this sample lists roughly 120,000 clones. The ten top clones hold approximately 1% of the sample. The specimen was PBMCs. The receptors originated from a young man in good health and CMV-seronegative.

The chain recombines TRBV10-1 with TRBJ1-5; 7 bases agree with TRBD1. The CDR3 runs to 13 residues. The J segment lost 4 bases and the V segment lost 9 bases, leaving 6 bases of the junction unmatched. The V gene's germline CDR1 is WNHNN and CDR2 SYGVQD (reference sequence). The CDR3 protein is CASTGTENQPQHF. The CDR3 DNA sequence: TGCGCCAGTACCGGGACAGAGAATCAGCCCCAGCATTTT.

V is TRBV5-1 and J is TRBJ2-7, with 9 bases aligning to TRBD2. CDR3 length: 17 residues. Per germline, CDR1 SGHRS and CDR2 YFSETQ. Losses at the gene ends were 3 bases for V and 0 bases for J; bases not matched to a gene: 10. The CDR3 DNA reads TGCGCCAGCAGCTCCAATTTGATGACTAGCGGCTCCTACGAGCAGTACTTC. Its translation: CASSSNLMTSGSYEQYF.

The chain carries TRBV6-1 and TRBJ2-6; tentative D call: TRBD2 (6 bases). Germline V lookup: CDR1 MNHNS, CDR2 SASEGT. CDR3 length: 15 residues. With 3 bases removed from V and 1 base from J, the gap between germline ends came to 7 bases. The CDR3 region has the DNA TGTGCCAGCAGTGACGGGGGATCTGGGGCCAACGTCCTGACTTTC. Translating gives CASSDGGSGANVLTF.

DNA of the CDR3: TGTGCCAGCAGCTTTCTGACTCGAACTCTCTATGGCTACACCTTC. This codes for CASSFLTRTLYGYTF. This sequence joins TRBV5-8 and TRBJ1-2; D unclear. CDR1 and CDR2 (germline): SGHTS, YDEGEE. V lost 2 bases and J lost 4, with 15 bases in between. The CDR3 totals 15 residues.

V and J are TRBV6-1 and TRBJ1-1; D ambiguous. CDR3 size: 13 residues. Trimming stripped 6 bases from V and 0 bases from J, with 8 bases between. Germline CDR1 and CDR2: MNHNS and SASEGT. DNA of the CDR3: TGTGCCAGCAGATCTGTTATGAACACTGAAGCTTTCTTT. Its translation: CASRSVMNTEAFF.

This rearrangement joins TRBV4-1 to TRBJ2-5, with 11 bases matching TRBD2. After removal of 1 base from V and 5 bases from J, the junction contained 9 bases not matched to a gene. From germline, CDR1 is MGHRA and CDR2 YSYEKL. This CDR3 region has 17 residues. The CDR3 is CASSQGVAGGPGETQYF. The CDR3 DNA sequence: TGCGCCAGCAGCCAAGGCGTAGCGGGAGGGCCCGGGGAGACCCAGTACTTC.

This chain connects TRBV7-8 to TRBJ1-5, with TRBD1 matching over 10 bases. The length of the CDR3 is 16 residues. With V trimmed by 9 bases and J by 2 bases, 10 bases remained unmatched. Germline CDR1 and CDR2: SGHVS and FQNEAQ. CDR3 sequence (DNA): TGTGCCAGTTCGGGACAGGGGAGGTTCGGCAATCAGCCCCAGCATTTT. Encoded protein: CASSGQGRFGNQPQHF. Variable domain in full (rest from reference TRBV7-8 and TRBJ1-5): GAGVSQSPRYKVAKRGQDVALRCDPISGHVSLFWYQQALGQGPEFLTYFQNEAQLDKSGLPSDRFFAERPEGSVSTLKIQRTQQEDSAVYLCASSGQGRFGNQPQHFGDGTRLSIL.

The chain links TRBV28 to TRBJ2-2; D remains ambiguous. This CDR3 is 13 amino acids long. Germline CDR1 MDHEN, CDR2 SYDVKM. Trimming took 3 bases from V and 3 from J, leaving 5 bases between them. CDR3 amino acids: CASSLVDTGELFF. The CDR3 nucleotides read TGTGCCAGCAGTTTGGTAGACACCGGGGAGCTGTTTTTT.

The genes are TRBV27 and TRBJ2-3; D might be TRBD1 (6 bases). The CDR3 covers 15 residues. V was clipped by 1 base and J by 5 bases, with 13 bases between them. Germline V gene lookup returns CDR1 MNHEY and CDR2 SMNVEV (reference sequence). DNA for the CDR3: TGTGCCAGCAGTTTATTAGGGGGAGATGGAGATACGCAGTATTTT. It specifies CASSLLGGDGDTQYF.

V usage is TRBV19 and J usage is TRBJ1-1; 9 bases are a match to TRBD1. In germline, CDR1 is LNHDA, CDR2 SQIVND (reference sequence). The CDR3 is made up of 13 amino acids. V shed 3 bases and J 9 bases; nucleotides not matched to a gene: 5. CDR3 residues: CASSIGQGWQAFF. Here the CDR3 DNA reads TGTGCCAGTAGTATCGGACAGGGGTGGCAAGCTTTCTTT.

The genes are TRBV5-6 and TRBJ1-1; D remains ambiguous. Germline lookup yields CDR1 SGHDT and CDR2 YYEEEE. The CDR3 covers 14 residues. Trimming shortened V by 4 bases and J by 3 bases, and 13 bases separated the two germline ends. The CDR3 spells CASSESGVYTEAFF. CDR3 nucleotide sequence: TGTGCCAGCAGCGAAAGCGGGGTGTACACTGAAGCTTTCTTT.

V usage is TRBV2 and J usage is TRBJ2-7, with 10 bases matching TRBD2. The CDR3 covers 14 residues. Germline CDR1 reads SNHLY; CDR2 reads FYNNEI. V lost 6 bases, J lost 4 bases, and 6 bases stayed unmatched. CDR3 coding DNA: TGTGCCAGCAGAGCGGGGGGGATCACTTACGAGCAGTACTTC. It encodes CASRAGGITYEQYF.

The genes are TRBV28 and TRBJ2-3, with a weak D call TRBD1 (5 bases). The length of the CDR3 is 16 residues. CDR1 MDHEN and CDR2 SYDVKM come from the germline V gene. V dropped 6 bases and J dropped 4 bases, with 20 bases sitting between them. Written as DNA, the CDR3 is TGTGCCAGCAGCCACCCGTGGGGCGGATCGTCAGATACGCAGTATTTT. It codes for CASSHPWGGSSDTQYF. Looking up the rest from reference TRBV28 and TRBJ2-3 gives the full variable domain: DVKVTQSSRYLVKRTGEKVFLECVQDMDHENMFWYRQDPGLGLRLIYFSYDVKMKEKGDIPEGYSVSREKKERFSLILESASTNQTSMYLCASSHPWGGSSDTQYFGPGTRLTVL.

The rearrangement joins TRBV5-4 to TRBJ2-1; 11 bases agree with TRBD1. The CDR3 is made up of 15 amino acids. Germline V gene data show CDR1 as SGHNT and CDR2 as YYREEE (reference sequence). With V trimmed by 3 bases and J by 8 bases, 7 bases remained unmatched. As DNA, the CDR3 is TGTGCCAGCAGCTCGGCCGGGACAGGGGGACATGAGCAGTTCTTC. This translates into CASSSAGTGGHEQFF.

The chain uses TRBV27 and TRBJ2-7, with D possibly matching TRBD2 (5 bases). V dropped 2 bases and J dropped 0 bases, with 11 bases sitting between them. The CDR3 contains 15 residues. The V gene's germline CDR1 is MNHEY and CDR2 SMNVEV (reference sequence). The chain's CDR3 is CASSLSGAASYEQYF. DNA for the CDR3: TGTGCCAGCAGTTTAAGCGGAGCGGCCTCCTACGAGCAGTACTTC.

The chain carries TRBV19 and TRBJ2-5, with TRBD1 matching 7 bases. CDR1 is LNHDA, CDR2 SQIVND, per germline (reference sequence). CDR3 length: 15 residues. Trimming removed 6 bases from V and 0 bases from J; junction bases left unmatched: 7. The chain's CDR3 is CASSSGQSHQETQYF. The CDR3 bases are TGTGCCAGTAGCTCGGGACAGTCCCACCAAGAGACCCAGTACTTC.

This rearrangement joins TRBV7-3 to TRBJ2-2; the match to TRBD1 covers 9 bases. This CDR3 region has 14 residues. V was pared by 4 bases and J by 8 bases, with 5 bases of the junction left unmatched. CDR1 and CDR2 from the germline V gene are SGHTA and FQGTGA. The CDR3 DNA reads as TGTGCCAGCAGCTCCGACAGGGGGAGGGGGGAGCTGTTTTTT. Translated: CASSSDRGRGELFF.